The 15 T cell receptor beta chains below all came from one sample that was sequenced in a study of T cell repertoires in cytomegalovirus infection. TCRdb used MiXCR to reprocess the reads, holding one entry per CDR3 protein. The data contain a few hundred thousand distinct CDR3 sequences, roughly 22% of them seen just once; the ten biggest clones take up over 15%. The material sequenced was CD8+ T cells from PBMCs. The receptors shown here come from a human donor in good health (CMV status not recorded). Some clones in this sample may be carry-over from other donors' samples.

The chain's CDR3 is CATSDASTDTQYF. CDR3 DNA sequence: TGTGCCACCAGTGATGCTAGCACAGATACGCAGTATTTT. The chain combines TRBV24-1 with TRBJ2-3; D unresolved. V lost 3 bases and J 0 bases, leaving 3 bases between the germline ends. The CDR3 spans 13 residues. Germline V gene data show CDR1 as KGHDR and CDR2 as SFDVKD.

The CDR3 coding sequence is TGCAGTGCTAGAGATGCGGGGGACCCCACAGATACGCAGTATTTT. It encodes CSARDAGDPTDTQYF. This chain joins TRBV20-1 and TRBJ2-3, with TRBD2 identical over 7 bases. Germline CDR1 reads DFQATT; CDR2 reads SNEGSKA (reference sequence). J lost 2 bases, V lost 0 bases, and 5 bases had no gene match. This CDR3 is 15 amino acids long.

At least ten counts were recorded for this clonotype. The chain joins TRBV7-9 to TRBJ1-3; unclear D gene. V lost 1 base, J lost 0 bases, and 13 bases lay in between. The CDR3 consists of 17 residues. Per the germline V gene, CDR1 is SEHNR and CDR2 is FQNEAQ (reference sequence). CDR3 nucleotides: TGTGCCAGCAGCTTAGAAGCTCGGATAGCCTCTGGAAACACCATATATTTT. Translation: CASSLEARIASGNTIYF.

This clonotype has ten or more counts. The chain uses TRBV28 and TRBJ2-7; 10 bases are shared with TRBD1. The V segment lost 4 bases and the J segment 3 bases; nucleotides outside the gene matches: 3. The germline V gene has CDR1 MDHEN and CDR2 SYDVKM. This CDR3 contains 14 residues. CDR3 sequence: CASSWRDRGYEQYF. The CDR3, as DNA: TGTGCCAGCAGTTGGAGGGACAGGGGCTACGAGCAGTACTTC. Full variable domain (rest looked up from reference TRBV28 and TRBJ2-7): DVKVTQSSRYLVKRTGEKVFLECVQDMDHENMFWYRQDPGLGLRLIYFSYDVKMKEKGDIPEGYSVSREKKERFSLILESASTNQTSMYLCASSWRDRGYEQYFGPGTRLTVT.

Of note for this clonotype: Possible read error: a much larger clone is one base away. The CDR3 does not end in the conserved phenylalanine or tryptophan, so this is likely a read error. The chain employs TRBV7-3 and TRBJ2-7, with D perhaps matching TRBD1 (6 bases). The germline CDR1 and CDR2 sequences are SGHTA and FQGTGA. The V gene lost 5 bases and the J gene lost 4 bases, with 12 bases spanning the gap. The CDR3 contains 13 residues. DNA for the CDR3: TGTGCCAGCAGCCGAAAACAGGGATACGAGCAGTACTGC. It is translated as CASSRKQGYEQYC.

Details on this clonotype: Being one base from a much bigger clone, this may be a read error. V gene TRBV7-4 combines with J gene TRBJ1-3; possibly TRBD1 for D (5 bases). CDR1 is SGHVT and CDR2 is SQSDAQ in the germline V gene. CDR3 size: 19 residues. This chain's CDR3 is CASSQPEGTREREGNTTYF. As DNA, the CDR3 is TGTGCCAGCAGCCAACCAGAGGGAACCAGGGAAAGAGAAGGAAACACCACATATTTT.

This clonotype was picked up a small number of times. This chain connects TRBV13 to TRBJ2-2; D is ambiguous. CDR1 and CDR2 (germline): PRHDT, FYEKMQ (reference sequence). V lost 3 bases and J 3 bases, leaving 11 bases between the germline ends. CDR3 length: 15 amino acids. The CDR3 nucleotides read TGTGCCAGCAGCTTTATCCCTGCGGACACCGGGGAGCTGTTTTTT. Amino acids: CASSFIPADTGELFF.

This clonotype was counted many times. This CDR3 is CSARKGRGQTQYF. CDR3 nucleotide sequence: TGCAGTGCTAGAAAGGGGAGGGGGCAGACCCAGTACTTC. V and J are TRBV20-1 and TRBJ2-5; D is possibly TRBD1 or TRBD2 (7 bases each). Trimming took off 2 bases at V and 6 bases at J, with 13 bases between the two ends. Looked up from germline, CDR1 is DFQATT and CDR2 is SNEGSKA (reference sequence). The CDR3 length is 13 residues.

On this clonotype itself: Compared with germline, one end of the junction differs, possibly owing to a read error. This chain links TRBV20-1 with TRBJ2-7; D is undetermined. Looked up from germline, CDR1 is DFQATT and CDR2 is SNEGSKA (reference sequence). The CDR3 contains 16 residues. CDR3 residues: CSARGNGLKSPYEQDF. The CDR3 DNA follows: TGCAGTGCTAGAGGAAATGGGTTAAAGTCCCCCTACGAGCAGGACTTC.

This clonotype was seen a handful of times. With a much larger clone just one base away, this may be a read error. The chain joins TRBV28 to TRBJ2-7, with D perhaps matching TRBD2 (6 bases). From germline, CDR1 is MDHEN and CDR2 SYDVKM. The CDR3 totals 15 residues. CDR3 coding DNA: TGTGCCAACAGTCCAGACGGGGGTGGCGAGCAAGAGCAGTACTTC. Its translation is CANSPDGGGEQEQYF.

Only one count was recorded for this clonotype. Since a much larger clone is just one base distant, this may be a read error. The chain recombines TRBV28 with TRBJ1-5, with TRBD1 matching 8 bases. The CDR3 spans 14 residues. Germline CDR1 MDHEN, CDR2 SYDVKM. V gave up 3 bases and J gave up 7 bases; unmatched junction bases: 5. The CDR3 sequence is CASSFRGHGQPQHF. The DNA of the CDR3 is TGTGCCAGCAGTTTCAGGGGGCACGGGCAGCCCCAGCATTTT.

The chain uses TRBV27 and TRBJ2-3; the match to TRBD2 covers 10 bases. The V gene's germline CDR1 is MNHEY and CDR2 SMNVEV (reference sequence). This CDR3 spans 15 amino acids. The J segment lost 2 bases and the V segment lost 6 bases, leaving 5 bases of the junction unmatched. CDR3 nucleotides: TGTGCCAGCAGGGTAGCGGGGGGACCCACAGATACGCAGTATTTT. It yields the protein CASRVAGGPTDTQYF.

At least ten counts were recorded for this clonotype. This chain uses TRBV5-1 with TRBJ2-2, with 13 bases that match TRBD2. Germline assignment: CDR1 SGHRS and CDR2 YFSETQ. There are 15 residues in the CDR3. V shed 3 bases, J shed 5 bases, and the junction held 1 base outside the gene matches. The CDR3 region has the DNA TGCGCCAGCAGCTGGGGACTAGCGGGGACCGGGGAGCTGTTTTTT. Residues: CASSWGLAGTGELFF.

This clonotype occurred many times. This chain links TRBV28 with TRBJ2-1; TRBD2 agrees at 8 bases. The CDR3 sequence is 14 residues long. Germline CDR1 and CDR2: MDHEN and SYDVKM. After removal of 5 bases from V and 9 bases from J, the junction contained 9 bases not matched to a gene. The CDR3 sequence: CASSPAGAVGEQFF. CDR3 nucleotide sequence: TGTGCCAGCAGTCCAGCGGGGGCTGTAGGTGAGCAGTTCTTC.

This clonotype was counted between two and nine times. DNA for the CDR3: TGTGCCAGCAGCCCCCCATGGAACACTGAAGCTTTCTTT. This codes for CASSPPWNTEAFF. The V gene is TRBV5-6, the J gene TRBJ1-1; no definite D call. The CDR3 is 13 residues long. The germline V and J ends were trimmed by 4 bases and 1 base, with 8 bases remaining between them. Germline CDR1 reads SGHDT; CDR2 reads YYEEEE.